A single sample is the source of the 21 T cell receptor beta chains below, sequenced in a study of monozygotic twins with inflammatory bowel disease. TCRdb re-called the 5' RACE reads; one entry per CDR3 protein, DNA not given. This table lists more than 350,000 distinct CDR3 sequences. Sample: blood. The receptor set was obtained from a human donor with ulcerative colitis or Crohn's disease, or a healthy co-twin of an affected twin (not recorded which).

The rearrangement links TRBV5-1 to TRBJ2-7; without DNA, the TCRdb call of TRBD1 cannot be checked. This CDR3 has 15 amino acids. The germline V gene has CDR1 SGHRS and CDR2 YFSETQ. The CDR3 spells CASSLAGVSYYEQYF.

The chain links TRBV30 to TRBJ2-3; TCRdb returns TRBD2, unconfirmable since there is no DNA. The CDR3 loop spans 16 amino acids. In germline, CDR1 is GTSNPN, CDR2 SVGIG (reference sequence). The CDR3 spells CAWSVGLADGTDTQYF. Full variable domain (remainder filled in from reference TRBV30 and TRBJ2-3): SQTIHQWPATLVQPVGSPLSLECTVEGTSNPNLYWYRQAAGRGLQLLFYSVGIGQISSEVPQNLSASRPQDRQFILSSKKLLLSDSGFYLCAWSVGLADGTDTQYFGPGTRLTVL.

V gene TRBV12-3 or TRBV12-4 combines with J gene TRBJ2-5; TCRdb indicates TRBD2, and absent DNA this call remains unverified. The CDR3 totals 16 residues. This CDR3 is CASSLTGLPSGETQYF.

This sequence joins TRBV11-2 and TRBJ1-2. CDR3 size: 15 residues. CDR1 is SGHAT and CDR2 is FQNNGV in the germline V gene. This CDR3 is CASSLGPENNYGYTF.

The rearrangement joins TRBV6-1 to TRBJ2-5; TCRdb's D call, TRBD1, is unchecked because there is no DNA. CDR1 and CDR2 from the germline V gene are MNHNS and SASEGT. This CDR3 has 17 amino acids. The CDR3 sequence: CASSDPQGEGARETQYF.

V is TRBV5-1 and J is TRBJ2-3; TCRdb lists TRBD2, though no DNA is available to test this call. The germline V gene has CDR1 SGHRS and CDR2 YFSETQ. The CDR3 extends over 15 amino acids. The CDR3 reads CASSILAGQTDTQYF. Full variable domain (missing parts from reference TRBV5-1 and TRBJ2-3): KAGVTQTPRYLIKTRGQQVTLSCSPISGHRSVSWYQQTPGQGLQFLFEYFSETQRNKGNFPGRFSGRQFSNSRSEMNVSTLELGDSALYLCASSILAGQTDTQYFGPGTRLTVL.

The chain has TRBV10-3 and TRBJ2-1; TCRdb picks TRBD2, but there is no DNA to check that call. Germline V lookup: CDR1 ENHRY, CDR2 SYGVKD. The CDR3 extends over 14 amino acids. The CDR3: CAISREDANNEQFF.

The CDR3 here is CSARLGNTEAFF. The chain couples TRBV29-1 to TRBJ1-1. This CDR3 spans 12 amino acids. Germline V gives CDR1 SQVTM, CDR2 ANQGSEA.

The chain carries TRBV29-1 and TRBJ2-3; TCRdb lists TRBD1, though no DNA is available to test this call. The germline V gene has CDR1 SQVTM and CDR2 ANQGSEA. The CDR3 is 13 amino acids. CDR3 amino acids: CSVPPPGEQAQYF.

The chain links TRBV7-9 to TRBJ2-7. CDR1 is SEHNR, CDR2 FQNEAQ, per germline (reference sequence). The CDR3 covers 15 residues. The CDR3 sequence: CASSSPEAGSYEQYF.

The V call is TRBV18, the J call TRBJ1-5; lacking DNA, the TRBD1 call made by TCRdb goes unchecked. Looked up from germline, CDR1 is KGHSH and CDR2 is LQKENI. The CDR3 extends over 14 amino acids. The CDR3 sequence: CASSTGHRDQPQHF.

The CDR3 loop reads CASSPARGPAFF. This chain uses TRBV6-2 or TRBV6-3 with TRBJ1-1; TCRdb picks TRBD1, but there is no DNA to check that call. Germline V gene data show CDR1 as MNHEY and CDR2 as SVGEGT. CDR3 length equals 12 residues.

This CDR3 is CSALASKLGEKLFF. The gene calls are TRBV20-1 and TRBJ1-4. CDR3 length: 14 residues. Germline lookup yields CDR1 DFQATT and CDR2 SNEGSKA (reference sequence).

CDR3 in amino acids: CAISSGQGGRYEQYF. This chain connects TRBV10-3 to TRBJ2-7; TCRdb's assignment of TRBD1 cannot be checked, as there is no DNA. This CDR3 has 15 amino acids. Germline V gives CDR1 ENHRY, CDR2 SYGVKD.

The CDR3 reads CASSLEAGFNYGYTF. The chain recombines TRBV7-2 with TRBJ1-2. The germline gives CDR1 SGHTA, CDR2 FQGNSA. CDR3 length: 15 residues.

The V call is TRBV11-2, the J call TRBJ1-6; the D call from TCRdb, TRBD1, cannot be confirmed without DNA. This CDR3 region has 17 residues. The germline V gene encodes CDR1 SGHAT and CDR2 FQNNGV. The CDR3 is CASSLDLRGSGNSPLHF.

The chain carries TRBV4-1 and TRBJ2-5; no DNA is available, so the TRBD2 call from TCRdb remains unchecked. Germline CDR1 reads MGHRA; CDR2 reads YSYEKL. The CDR3 is 15 residues long. CDR3 sequence reads: CASSQGGGSLETQYF.

V usage is TRBV9 and J usage is TRBJ2-2. CDR1 SGDLS and CDR2 YYNGEE come from the germline V gene. The length of the CDR3 is 14 residues. CDR3 in amino acids: CASSVGGGPGELFF.

The genes are TRBV5-1 and TRBJ1-1; with no DNA, the TCRdb D assignment of TRBD1 cannot be verified. The germline CDR1 and CDR2 sequences are SGHRS and YFSETQ. This CDR3 spans 15 amino acids. This chain's CDR3 is CASSFRGRLDTEAFF. Drawing the rest from reference TRBV5-1 and TRBJ1-1, the complete variable domain is KAGVTQTPRYLIKTRGQQVTLSCSPISGHRSVSWYQQTPGQGLQFLFEYFSETQRNKGNFPGRFSGRQFSNSRSEMNVSTLELGDSALYLCASSFRGRLDTEAFFGQGTRLTVV.

The CDR3 sequence is CASSPGTAYWTPLHF. The chain couples TRBV7-2 to TRBJ1-6; TCRdb's D call of TRBD1 is untestable without DNA. This CDR3 contains 15 residues. The V gene's germline CDR1 is SGHTA and CDR2 FQGNSA.

The chain has TRBV7-2 and TRBJ2-7. CDR1 and CDR2 from the germline V gene are SGHTA and FQGNSA. This CDR3 has 15 residues. The CDR3 here is CASSLVSGSPYEQYF.